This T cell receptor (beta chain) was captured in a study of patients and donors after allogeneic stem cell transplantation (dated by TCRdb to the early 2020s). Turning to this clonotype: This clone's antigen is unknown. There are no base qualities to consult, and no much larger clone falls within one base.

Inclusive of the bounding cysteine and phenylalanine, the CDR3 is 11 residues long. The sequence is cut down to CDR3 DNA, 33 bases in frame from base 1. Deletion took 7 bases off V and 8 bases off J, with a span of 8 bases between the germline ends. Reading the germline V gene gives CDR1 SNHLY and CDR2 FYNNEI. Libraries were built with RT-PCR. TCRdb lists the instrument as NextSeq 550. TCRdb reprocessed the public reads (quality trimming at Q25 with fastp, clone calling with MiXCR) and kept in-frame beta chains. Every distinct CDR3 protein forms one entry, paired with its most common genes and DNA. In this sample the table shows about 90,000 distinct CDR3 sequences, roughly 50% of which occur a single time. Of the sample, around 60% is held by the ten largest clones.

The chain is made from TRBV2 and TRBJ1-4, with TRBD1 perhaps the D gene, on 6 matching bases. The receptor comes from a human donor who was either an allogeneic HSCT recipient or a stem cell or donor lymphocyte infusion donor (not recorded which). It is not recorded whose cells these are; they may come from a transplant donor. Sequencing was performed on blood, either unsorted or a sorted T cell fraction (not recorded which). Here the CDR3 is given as CASTDREKLFF. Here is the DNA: TGTGCCAGCACTGACAGGGAAAAACTGTTTTTT.